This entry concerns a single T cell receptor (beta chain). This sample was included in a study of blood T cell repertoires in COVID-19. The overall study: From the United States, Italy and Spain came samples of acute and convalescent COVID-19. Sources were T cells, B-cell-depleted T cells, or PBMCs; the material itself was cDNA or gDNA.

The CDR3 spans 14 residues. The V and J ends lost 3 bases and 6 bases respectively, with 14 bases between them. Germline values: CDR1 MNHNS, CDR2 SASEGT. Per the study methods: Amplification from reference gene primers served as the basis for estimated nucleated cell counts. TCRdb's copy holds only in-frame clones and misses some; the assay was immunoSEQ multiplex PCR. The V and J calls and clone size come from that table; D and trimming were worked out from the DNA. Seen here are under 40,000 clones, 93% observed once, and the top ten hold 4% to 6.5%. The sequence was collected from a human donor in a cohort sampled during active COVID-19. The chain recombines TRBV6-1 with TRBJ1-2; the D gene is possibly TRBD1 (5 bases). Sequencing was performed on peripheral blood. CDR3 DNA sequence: TGTGCCAGCAGTGACAGGGATGATAAAGATGGCTACACCTTC. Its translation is CASSDRDDKDGYTF.